A single sample is the source of the 3 T cell receptor beta chains below, sequenced in a study of blood T cell repertoires in COVID-19. Data came from immunoSEQ multiplex PCR; TCRdb stores just in-frame clones and leaves some out. The data contain fewer than 500,000 clones, roughly nine tenths of them singletons. Sequenced input: PBMCs or T cells enriched from blood (not recorded which). Receptor source: a man aged 25 to 45 who had recovered from COVID-19.

This clone was seen a few times. V gene TRBV21-1 combines with J gene TRBJ2-3; the table's D call TRBD2 went unverified against the DNA. TRBV21-1 is deemed a pseudogene. There are 17 residues in the CDR3. CDR3 in amino acids: CASSKANYSVFTDTQYF. DNA for the CDR3: TGTGCCAGCAGCAAAGCGAATTATAGCGTCTTCACAGATACGCAGTATTTT.

This chain joins TRBV7-9 and TRBJ2-7; a possible D gene is TRBD2 (6 bases). This CDR3 comprises 16 residues. The V end was cut by 3 bases, the J end by 2 bases, with 17 bases between. From germline, CDR1 is SEHNR and CDR2 FQNEAQ (reference sequence). The CDR3 region has the DNA TGTGCCAGCAGCTTCAGGACGGGACTCATGACCTACGAGCAGTACTTC. It yields the protein CASSFRTGLMTYEQYF.

The chain couples TRBV5-1 to TRBJ2-1, with D perhaps matching TRBD2 (6 bases). V lost 0 bases and J 4 bases, leaving 8 bases between the germline ends. Germline lookup yields CDR1 SGHRS and CDR2 YFSETQ. The length of the CDR3 is 14 residues. This CDR3 reads CASSLGGIYNEQFF. CDR3 nucleotides: TGCGCCAGCAGCTTGGGCGGGATTTACAATGAGCAGTTCTTC.